This TCR beta chain was captured by sequencing in a study of T cell repertoires in cytomegalovirus infection. Findings and caveats of the study: Adding up the frequency of public TCR beta families identified people who carried CMV plus the relevant HLA. CMV-specific HLA-C-restricted TCR beta clonotypes dominated the ex vivo response.

CDR1 LNHDA and CDR2 SQIVND come from the germline V gene (reference sequence). The CDR3 loop spans 15 amino acids. V was cut by 6 bases and J by 2 bases, with 17 bases left in between. Via MiXCR, TCRdb re-called the reads, giving one row per CDR3 protein. The data contain just under 300,000 distinct CDR3 sequences, roughly a tenth of them singletons. This clonotype was seen ten or more times. Antigen specificity is unknown. Sequencing was performed on PBMCs. The clonotype was recovered from a human donor in good health (CMV status not recorded). Some clones in this sample may be carry-over from other donors' samples. The chain recombines TRBV19 with TRBJ2-7, with no clear D. In DNA form, the CDR3 reads TGTGCCAGTAGCCGCGAAATAGGCCGTACCTACGAGCAGTACGTC. Its translation is CASSREIGRTYEQYV.